The TCR beta chain described here comes from a study of OX40 agonist ivuxolimab in advanced cancers. Overall study: Patients in the trial were receiving intravenous ivuxolimab every 2 weeks, at doses of 0.01 to 10 mg/kg. A diagnosis of hepatocellular carcinoma, melanoma, renal cell or head and neck cancer was present in dose-escalation patients. Three individuals attained partial responses, comprising one hepatocellular carcinoma case and two cutaneous melanoma cases.

CDR1 and CDR2 from the germline V gene are MNHNS and SASEGT. With 8 bases removed from V and 2 bases from J, the gap between germline ends came to 12 bases. The CDR3 loop spans 13 amino acids. Measured with immunoSEQ multiplex PCR; TCRdb has only the in-frame clones, and not every one. The sample contains around 77,000 clones, roughly 78% of which appear only once. Any history of autoimmune disease or systemic immunosuppression disqualified patients. The V call is TRBV6-1, the J call TRBJ1-2, with TRBD1 as a possible D gene (5 bases). Sequenced here: CD4+ or CD8+ T cells sorted from blood, sampled in a trial of the OX40 agonist ivuxolimab. This sequence was found in an adult with an advanced solid tumor such as melanoma, head and neck, liver or kidney cancer. DNA of the CDR3: TGTGCCAGCGGGACCAGGGTCAACTATGGCTACACCTTC. Translating it yields CASGTRVNYGYTF.